The 12 T cell receptor beta chains below were found in one sample sequenced in a study of T cell responses to AZD1222 COVID-19 vaccine. Sequenced by immunoSEQ multiplex PCR; TCRdb stores in-frame clones only, minus some. The data hold under 150,000 clones, with 91% observed a single time. This specimen was peripheral blood, taken on day 0 of AZD1222 vaccination. The receptors were sampled from an adult in good health.

The chain has TRBV5-1 and TRBJ1-3; tentatively, D is TRBD1 (6 bases). Germline CDR1 and CDR2: SGHRS and YFSETQ. This CDR3 contains 14 residues. Trimming removed 3 bases from V and 4 bases from J, with 11 bases in between. This CDR3 reads CASSSRGFGNTIYF. The CDR3 DNA reads TGCGCCAGCAGCTCCAGGGGTTTCGGAAACACCATATATTTT.

The chain uses TRBV25-1 and TRBJ1-1; D unresolved. Trimming removed 2 bases from V and 6 bases from J, with 10 bases in between. This CDR3 has 13 amino acids. Germline V gene sequence: CDR1 MGHDK, CDR2 SYGVNS. The DNA for the CDR3 is TGTGCCAGCAGTGAAGTGAGGGCGGCTGAAGCTTTCTTT. It codes for CASSEVRAAEAFF.

The V call is TRBV2, the J call TRBJ2-2; D might be TRBD2 (6 bases). Germline-derived CDR1 and CDR2 are SNHLY and FYNNEI. This CDR3 has 22 residues. V was shortened by 6 bases and J by 8 bases, with 40 bases between the two germline ends. CDR3 residues: CASSSRRLPNTPGSWVTGELFF. The DNA of the CDR3 is TGTGCCAGCAGCTCGCGGAGGCTACCCAACACACCCGGGAGTTGGGTTACGGGGGAGCTGTTTTTT.

The count of this clone is one. This rearrangement joins TRBV19 to TRBJ1-1, with D possibly TRBD1 on 5 matching bases. Trimming removed 4 bases from V and 7 bases from J, with 13 bases in between. In germline, CDR1 is LNHDA, CDR2 SQIVND (reference sequence). The CDR3 has 13 amino acids. The CDR3 loop is CASSTSLRVEAFF. CDR3 nucleotide sequence: TGTGCCAGTAGTACATCTCTCAGGGTTGAAGCTTTCTTT.

The CDR3 reads CASSFYSGNTIYF. CDR3 sequence (DNA): TGTGCCAGCAGTTTCTACTCTGGAAACACCATATATTTT. The chain carries TRBV12-3 or TRBV12-4 and TRBJ1-3; D is unclear. CDR3 size: 13 residues. The germline V and J ends were trimmed by 3 bases and 0 bases, with 3 bases remaining between them.

The J gene is TRBJ2-7, the V gene TRBV16; 12 positions agree with TRBD2. The CDR3 length is 17 residues. The germline CDR1 and CDR2 sequences are KGHSY and FQNENV. V shed 0 bases and J 4 bases; nucleotides not matched to a gene: 7. The CDR3 nucleotides are TGTGCCAGCAGCCAATCTGCGACTAGCGGGAGAAAGTACGAGCAGTACTTC. This translates into CASSQSATSGRKYEQYF. Full variable domain (remainder filled in from reference TRBV16 and TRBJ2-7): GEEVAQTPKHLVRGEGQKAKLYCAPIKGHSYVFWYQQVLKNEFKFLISFQNENVFDETGMPKERFSAKCLPNSPCSLEIQATKLEDSAVYFCASSQSATSGRKYEQYFGPGTRLTVT.

The genes are TRBV2 and TRBJ2-1, with 12 bases aligning to TRBD2. The CDR3 runs 16 residues. After removal of 5 bases from V and 9 bases from J, the junction contained 11 bases not matched to a gene. Germline V lookup: CDR1 SNHLY, CDR2 FYNNEI. The CDR3 protein is CASSRSFLAGGSEQFF. The CDR3 region has the DNA TGTGCCAGCAGTAGAAGCTTCCTAGCGGGAGGGTCTGAGCAGTTCTTC.

The chain combines TRBV6-2 or TRBV6-3 with TRBJ1-1; D is ambiguous. This CDR3 has 16 residues. Germline-derived CDR1 and CDR2 are MNHEY and SVGEGT. V shed 2 bases and J shed 1 base, with 14 bases lying between them. As DNA, the CDR3 is TGTGCCAGCAGTTACCCCACGCCTCTCTCGAACACTGAAGCTTTCTTT. Translation: CASSYPTPLSNTEAFF.

A single count supports this clone. The chain has TRBV15 and TRBJ2-7, with TRBD1 matching over 10 bases. The CDR3 runs 16 residues. Per the germline V gene, CDR1 is LNHNV and CDR2 is YYDKDF (reference sequence). With V trimmed by 1 base and J by 1 base, 4 bases remained unmatched. The DNA of the CDR3 is TGTGCCACCAGCAGAGCCGACAGGGGGCAATCCTACGAGCAGTACTTC. Protein: CATSRADRGQSYEQYF.

The genes are TRBV10-3 and TRBJ1-4, with TRBD1 as a possible D gene (5 bases). Germline-derived CDR1 and CDR2 are ENHRY and SYGVKD. The ends were cut back, 4 bases at V and 8 bases at J, with 11 bases in the middle. The CDR3 loop spans 13 amino acids. The DNA of the CDR3 is TGTGCCATCAGTGTTTCCGGGACGGAAAAACTGTTTTTT. As protein: CAISVSGTEKLFF.

The genes are TRBV27 and TRBJ2-6; maybe TRBD2 (5 bases). Germline CDR1 reads MNHEY; CDR2 reads SMNVEV (reference sequence). This CDR3 has 17 residues. V lost 3 bases and J lost 0, with 12 bases in between. The CDR3 spells CASSFETGSSGANVLTF. The CDR3 DNA is TGTGCCAGCAGTTTTGAGACGGGAAGCTCTGGGGCCAACGTCCTGACTTTC. The full variable domain, completed using reference TRBV27 and TRBJ2-6, is EAQVTQNPRYLITVTGKKLTVTCSQNMNHEYMSWYRQDPGLGLRQIYYSMNVEVTDKGDVPEGYKVSRKEKRNFPLILESPSPNQTSLYFCASSFETGSSGANVLTFGAGSRLTVL.

The chain uses TRBV9 and TRBJ2-3, with 8 bases aligning to TRBD2. Germline CDR1 SGDLS, CDR2 YYNGEE. The CDR3 spans 17 residues. V lost 0 bases and J lost 1; bases outside the gene matches: 7. DNA for the CDR3: TGTGCCAGCAGCGTAGTCAGCAATAGCGGGGGCACAGATACGCAGTATTTT. It specifies CASSVVSNSGGTDTQYF.